These T cell receptor beta chains were read from a single sample in a study of cytomegalovirus exposure and HLA in healthy donors. This table comes from immunoSEQ multiplex PCR, and its TCRdb copy is limited to in-frame clones, with some not included. The sample has roughly 310,000 clones, approximately 91% seen once. The source material was PBMCs. Receptors originate from a man aged 25-40 years in good health and CMV-seronegative. Both conserved end residues are part of each CDR3. The order of the fields is V gene, J gene, CDR3 length, CDR3 protein.

>TRBV18|TRBJ1-1|13
CASSPARGSEAFF
>TRBV9|TRBJ2-7|15
CASSVGQDRVGEQYF
>TRBV4-3|TRBJ2-1|21
CASSQLSGSGGAGSSYNEQFF
>TRBV5-1|TRBJ2-5|12
CASSLWRETQYF
>TRBV9|TRBJ2-3|16
CASSVRGDGTIDTQYF
>TRBV7-6|TRBJ2-1|16
CASSFGPGTVYNEQFF
>TRBV2|TRBJ1-2|14
CASSPDWANYGYTF
>TRBV7-9|TRBJ2-7|16
CASSFTISDRGYEQYF
>TRBV10-3|TRBJ1-2|13
CAIRDRTNYGYTF
>TRBV5-1|TRBJ2-5|14
CASSLEVVQETQYF
>TRBV6-5|TRBJ1-2|11
CAIRAPLGYTF
>TRBV9|TRBJ2-1|13
CASSHYGSDEQFF
>TRBV10-1|TRBJ2-2|14
CASSESLNTGELFF
>TRBV10-2|TRBJ2-3|14
CASSEAGAEGTQYF
>TRBV5-1|TRBJ1-1|16
CASSLKPGQGYTEAFF
>TRBV6-4|TRBJ2-1|14
CASSEWTASHEQFF
>TRBV28|TRBJ2-1|14
CASMSSGGGNEQFF
>TRBV29-1|TRBJ1-5|13
CSVAGNPDQPQHF
>TRBV7-2|TRBJ2-1|15
CASSLSGVSYNEQFF
>TRBV7-2|TRBJ2-7|17
CASSLGFARDSSYEQYF
>TRBV2|TRBJ1-1|20
CASSDSFIGAWVGVNTEAFF
>TRBV4-3|TRBJ2-1|15
CASSQGTATNNEQFF
>TRBV15|TRBJ2-7|14
CATSRRLAGHEQYF
>TRBV6-5|TRBJ2-7|15
CASRGSGARRYEQYF
>TRBV7-9|TRBJ1-4|15
CASSLGPQGNEKLFF
>TRBV19|TRBJ1-6|14
CASSIDSSNSPLHF
>TRBV6-5|TRBJ2-1|15
CASSWLAGAPNEQFF
>TRBV4-1|TRBJ1-2|14
CASSLGTGAYGYTF
>TRBV2|TRBJ1-5|15
CASSPTGISNQPQHF
>TRBV6-6|TRBJ1-1|15
CASSRRQSLNTEAFF
>TRBV7-9|TRBJ1-1|15
CASSLGSGGNTEAFF
>TRBV10-1|TRBJ1-1|14
CASSESNRGRGAFF
>TRBV5-1|TRBJ1-3|15
CASSIGTQAGNTIYF
>TRBV5-6|TRBJ2-1|17
CASSGMGRGPSYNEQFF
>TRBV10-3|TRBJ1-6|16
CAISDRQGASNSPLHF
>TRBV30|TRBJ1-1|11
CAWSTGTEAFF
>TRBV14|TRBJ1-4|16
CASSPLVWASNEKLFF
>TRBV10-1|TRBJ2-7|17
CASSEQTSGGSTYEQYF
>TRBV5-1|TRBJ1-4|16
CASSLGEGTGMEKLFF
>TRBV5-1|TRBJ2-3|15
CASSFRQGDTDTQYF
>TRBV5-4|TRBJ1-2|15
CASSYRTGSVHGYTF